Included here is one T cell receptor (beta chain) sequence, with context. Its antigen target is currently unknown. Base qualities are not provided; no much larger clone lies one nucleotide away. The data were obtained in a study of control samples from healthy donors and cancer patients (dated by TCRdb to about 2020). CDR1 and CDR2 (KGHSH, LQKENI) derive from the germline V gene. V loses 4 bases at its end and J loses 4 bases; junction bases beyond the gene matches: 8. From cysteine to phenylalanine, the CDR3 is 16 amino acids long. Only the CDR3 DNA is retained, 48 bases long and in frame from the first base. The library was prepared using the immunoSEQ multiplex PCR assay. Imported from immuneACCESS, the table was reduced by TCRdb to in-frame sequences with V and J called. These copies leave out some clones; in studies compared against another copy, an unresolved V gene accounts for under half, and the cause of the remainder is not known. The table for this sample lists about 220,000 clones; about 93% of them were counted only once. Approximately 1.4% of the sample is taken by the ten largest.

The clonotype originates from a middle-aged man in good health. Input material: blood. The chain was built from TRBV18 and TRBJ2-1; TRBD1 agrees with 9 junctional bases. DNA sequence: TGTGCCAGCTCACGCAACAGGGGGCAAATTTACAATGAGCAGTTCTTC. Its protein product is CASSRNRGQIYNEQFF.